The clone carrying this T cell receptor (beta chain) has a count of ten or more. Its antigen is currently unknown. This sample was taken from a study of early T cells in non-severe SARS-CoV-2 infection. Study-level background: It was bulk RNA from unsorted whole blood that was sequenced, and the chains were unpaired.

Individual cDNA molecules received unique molecular identifiers during library preparation. TCRdb reprocessed the 5' RACE reads via MiXCR and lists one record per CDR3 protein. In the table there are some 60,000 distinct CDR3 sequences, approximately 9.3% of which are singletons. The CDR3 is made up of 14 amino acids. J lost 3 bases, V lost 4 bases, and 3 bases had no gene match. Per the germline V gene, CDR1 is MGHRA and CDR2 is YSYEKL. Study observations and caveats: VDJdb-based matching was biased toward anti-spike CD8 responses and missed private and CD4 specificities.

This chain uses TRBV4-1 with TRBJ2-3, with TRBD1 matching 8 bases. This receptor was identified in an adult who was a healthcare worker with PCR-confirmed SARS-CoV-2 infection or an uninfected control (not recorded which). Sequencing input: whole blood. The CDR3 DNA reads TGCGCCAGCAGCCTTACAGGGGGGACAGATACGCAGTATTTT. Amino acids: CASSLTGGTDTQYF.